A single sample gave rise to the 11 T cell receptor beta chains below, sequenced in a study of blood T cell repertoires in COVID-19. The protocol was immunoSEQ multiplex PCR, while the TCRdb copy is restricted to in-frame clones and leaves out a portion. The sample contains around 250,000 clones, under 90% of which appear only once. What was sequenced was peripheral blood. These receptors all come from a human donor in a cohort sampled during active COVID-19.

The chain has TRBV27 and TRBJ1-2; 9 positions agree with TRBD1. The germline V gene has CDR1 MNHEY and CDR2 SMNVEV (reference sequence). The junction had 3 bases not matched to a gene; V was cut back by 3 bases and J by 7 bases. The CDR3 extends over 13 amino acids. CDR3 protein: CASSFTGGGGYTF. Written as DNA, the CDR3 is TGTGCCAGCAGTTTTACAGGGGGCGGTGGCTACACCTTC.

The chain is built from TRBV9 and TRBJ2-5, with a weak D call TRBD2 (6 bases). Germline V gene sequence: CDR1 SGDLS, CDR2 YYNGEE. This CDR3 has 16 amino acids. Deletions cut 1 base from V and 3 bases from J, with 16 bases between. CDR3 bases: TGTGCCAGCAGCGTAAGGCACGGGGGTGGGGAAGAGACCCAGTACTTC. The encoded protein is CASSVRHGGGEETQYF.

This sequence joins TRBV7-9 and TRBJ2-3; 8 bases agree with TRBD1. V shed 7 bases and J 6 bases; nucleotides not matched to a gene: 6. This CDR3 is 13 amino acids long. Germline CDR1 reads SEHNR; CDR2 reads FQNEAQ (reference sequence). The DNA of the CDR3 is TGTGCCAGCACCCTTCAGGGGGCGGATACGCAGTATTTT. Protein: CASTLQGADTQYF.

The V gene is TRBV7-2, the J gene TRBJ1-6; 7 bases are shared with TRBD1. Looked up from germline, CDR1 is SGHTA and CDR2 is FQGNSA. V lost 4 bases to trimming and J lost 7 bases; unmatched junction nucleotides: 7. The CDR3 runs 15 residues. Written as DNA, the CDR3 is TGTGCCAGCAGCTCGAGACAGGGTGGAAATTCACCCCTCCACTTT. It encodes CASSSRQGGNSPLHF. Full variable domain (outside the CDR3, taken from reference TRBV7-2 and TRBJ1-6): GAGVSQSPSNKVTEKGKDVELRCDPISGHTALYWYRQSLGQGLEFLIYFQGNSAPDKSGLPSDRFSAERTGGSVSTLTIQRTQQEDSAVYLCASSSRQGGNSPLHFGNGTRLTVT.

About this clone: The same CDR3 arises from other DNA sequences in this sample as well. The chain has TRBV10-3 and TRBJ2-1; maybe TRBD2 (5 bases). Germline assignment: CDR1 ENHRY and CDR2 SYGVKD. V was shortened by 8 bases and J by 6 bases, with 11 bases between the two germline ends. The length of the CDR3 is 12 residues. In DNA, the CDR3 is TGTGCCATCTCGAGCGGAGGCAATGAGCAGTTCTTC. This codes for CAISSGGNEQFF.

The chain uses TRBV7-9 and TRBJ1-2, with 12 bases matching TRBD1. The germline V gene has CDR1 SEHNR and CDR2 FQNEAQ (reference sequence). J lost 8 bases, V lost 1 base, and 5 bases had no gene match. The CDR3 has 15 residues. The CDR3 sequence is CASSLDSGTGGGYTF. CDR3 in DNA: TGTGCCAGCAGCTTAGACTCTGGGACAGGGGGCGGCTACACCTTC.

The chain has TRBV28 and TRBJ1-5; D gene uncertain. Deletions cut 7 bases from V and 0 bases from J, with 10 bases between. This CDR3 has 14 residues. CDR1 is MDHEN, CDR2 SYDVKM, per germline. The CDR3 coding sequence is TGTGCCAGCACCACACGAGGTAGCAATCAGCCCCAGCATTTT. It codes for CASTTRGSNQPQHF.

The rearrangement links TRBV5-6 to TRBJ1-5, with D maybe TRBD1 (5 bases). Germline V gene sequence: CDR1 SGHDT, CDR2 YYEEEE. The V gene lost 2 bases and the J gene lost 6 bases, with 9 bases spanning the gap. The CDR3 length is 13 residues. DNA of the CDR3: TGTGCCAGCAGCTTCGGGGGAGGTCAGCCCCAGCATTTT. This translates into CASSFGGGQPQHF. Supplemented by reference TRBV5-6 and TRBJ1-5, the full variable domain reads DAGVTQSPTHLIKTRGQQVTLRCSPKSGHDTVSWYQQALGQGPQFIFQYYEEEERQRGNFPDRFSGHQFPNYSSELNVNALLLGDSALYLCASSFGGGQPQHFGDGTRLSIL.

The chain has TRBV6-2 or TRBV6-3 and TRBJ2-7; perhaps TRBD1 as D (6 bases). Deletions cut 5 bases from V and 1 base from J, with 15 bases between. CDR1 and CDR2 (germline): MNHEY, SVGEGT. The CDR3 spans 15 residues. CDR3 coding DNA: TGTGCCAGCAGTACGACAGGAGGAAAATCCTACGAGCAGTACTTC. This translates into CASSTTGGKSYEQYF.

The chain carries TRBV4-3 and TRBJ2-2; tentative D call: TRBD1 (6 bases). Germline V gene data show CDR1 as LGHNA and CDR2 as YSLEER. Trimming removed 0 bases at V and 4 bases at J, with 12 bases between. CDR3 length: 16 residues. In DNA form, the CDR3 reads TGCGCCAGCAGCCAAGATCGACAGGTTCGCACCGGGGAGCTGTTTTTT. Its protein product is CASSQDRQVRTGELFF.

In its sample, this clone was seen once. The genes are TRBV20-1 and TRBJ2-7; D ambiguous. V was trimmed by 3 bases and J by 2 bases, leaving 11 bases between them. Looked up from germline, CDR1 is DFQATT and CDR2 is SNEGSKA (reference sequence). The CDR3 contains 13 residues. CDR3 nucleotide sequence: TGCAGTGCTAGTGTAGAGGCCCCCTACGAGCAGTACTTC. Residues: CSASVEAPYEQYF.